The present T cell receptor beta chain was sequenced within a study of shared clonotypes between healthy human individuals (dated by TCRdb to 2020 to 2022). About the full investigation: A few men and a couple of women, aged 18 to 49 years, made up the cohort. For each donor, CD4 naive and CD4 memory were each given three plates, CD8 naive was given two plates, and CD8 memory was given one plate. Blood TCR repertoires of about five healthy adults were deeply sequenced to estimate repertoire size and the extent of clonotype sharing between individuals. To increase sequencing depth and limit assay-specific biases, different laboratories used diverse techniques to prepare libraries and sequence TCR repertoires. Leukapheresis yielded between about 0.85 and 10 billion PBMCs per donor. What the work shows at the level of the full study, not this receptor alone: Based on pairwise subsampling, the degree of clonotype sharing among donors was expected to be affected by sequencing depth. Larger estimated clonotype richness was generally found for naive subsets than for memory subsets. Approximately 4.8% of naive CD4, approximately 3.7% of naive CD8, approximately 2% of memory CD4, and around 0.42% of memory CD8 clonotypes were shared across several donors. The small number of donors limited the genetic and exposure-history diversity represented. Compared with non-shared clonotypes, the clonotypes found in all four sorted-subset donors had higher generation probabilities. Sampling was limited to blood, and TCR repertoires in tissue likely differ from TCR repertoires in blood. Rarefaction of sorted-subset datasets indicated incomplete sequencing despite the large sequencing depth.

Healthy HIV-negative adults with no recently reported acute infections or vaccinations were included as donors. All donors were Caucasian adults living in Nashville, Tennessee, USA. CD4+ T cells were enriched by magnetic negative selection; naive cells were then positively selected on CD45RA, and the negative fraction formed the memory subset. After blood collection by leukapheresis, PBMCs were isolated using Ficoll-Histopaque density gradient centrifugation and then cryopreserved in the vapor phase of liquid nitrogen. Analytical flow cytometry was used to check the purity and quantity of every magnetically sorted T cell population. Genomic DNA was isolated from each sorted fraction and quantified by UV absorbance on a Nanodrop 2000c. TCR CDR3 regions were amplified from genomic DNA by multiplex PCR using the deep immunoSEQ assay. For each cell subset, the extracted genomic DNA was distributed evenly across all wells of several immunoSEQ 96-well plates, and each plate served as one replicate. Each replicate PCR for sorted subsets received about 0.2 ug genomic DNA, equal to some 32,000 T cell genomes. Purified libraries were quantified with a Qubit 3.0 fluorometer, sized on a Bioanalyzer 2100, and re-quantified with the KAPA Library Quantification kit. Every immunoSEQ 96-well plate was sequenced on a dedicated single-read 150-cycle Illumina NextSeq 550 flow cell. Regarding the original processing steps: Because the immunoSEQ output held only junctional sequences and lacked quality scores, the filtering could not match the filtering applied to full-length reads. Sequences were annotated with PyIR, a Python wrapper for IgBLAST v1.9, and V/J genes and CDR3 were assigned using IMGT germline references. Reads were filtered out if the reads had weak V/J assignments (E-value above 1e-6), no CDR3, stop codons, out-of-frame junctions, or ambiguous translated residues. V3J clonotypes were defined as sequences sharing an identical inferred V gene, J gene, and CDR3 amino acid sequence. Percentage overlap between repertoires was computed as shared unique clonotypes divided by the size of the smaller repertoire. Three approaches were used to assess repertoire richness: RTK rarefaction, the Chao1 estimator, and Recon v2.1 estimates of unobserved clonotypes. Generation probabilities for all TCRbeta clonotypes obtained by the gDNA method from a handful of donors were computed using OLGA. Sourced from immuneACCESS, this table was stored by TCRdb with only in-frame sequences that have V and J called. A share of the clones is absent; for the studies checked, an unresolved V gene accounts for under half, and the remainder has no known explanation. Clonal size and the V and J genes are those of that table, whereas D and trimming came from the DNA. In this sample the table shows approximately 2.1 million clones, 80% to 95% of which occur a single time. The ten largest clones add up to 0.39% of the sample.

The table lists this clone with a count of one. It has no known antigen specificity. No much larger clone exists at a distance of one base, and base qualities are not known. The specimen sequenced was naive CD4+ T cells from PBMCs. The cell subset or site tag for this specimen amounts to: CD45RA+ positively selected. This clonotype originated in a man aged 18 to 30 in good health. Some clones in this sample may be carry-over from other donors' samples.

DNA sequence: TGTGCCAGCAACTGGGGCTTAGAAACCGGGGAGCTGTTTTTT. The encoded protein is CASNWGLETGELFF. The rearrangement combines TRBV28 with TRBJ2-2; the D gene is possibly TRBD1, with 5 bases matching. Including the terminal cysteine and phenylalanine, the CDR3 comprises 14 residues. Of the read, only the CDR3 DNA is kept; its 42 bases are in frame from base 1. Based on the germline V gene, the CDR1 and CDR2 sequences are MDHEN and SYDVKM. V is shortened by 7 bases, J by 5 bases, and the region joining them spans 14 bases. This CDR3, with the reference TRBV28 and TRBJ2-2 proteins standing in past its ends, gives the full variable domain DVKVTQSSRYLVKRTGEKVFLECVQDMDHENMFWYRQDPGLGLRLIYFSYDVKMKEKGDIPEGYSVSREKKERFSLILESASTNQTSMYLCASNWGLETGELFFGEGSRLTVL.